Listed here are 5 T cell receptor beta chains from one sample, sequenced in a study of T cells in Graves' hyperthyroidism and ophthalmopathy. Amplified regions were TCR beta CDR3 sequences from RNA transcripts. With the HTBI primer set, the TCR CDR3 went through a first round of RT-PCR. TCRdb passed the multiplex PCR reads through MiXCR, listing each CDR3 protein once. The table has around 600,000 distinct CDR3 sequences, approximately 15% seen once. The sequencing sample was made of blood. Receptors were obtained from a woman aged 18-30 years with Graves' ophthalmopathy.

The rearrangement joins TRBV12-3 or TRBV12-4 to TRBJ2-7; 9 bases map to TRBD1. The CDR3 is 14 amino acids. Germline trimming cut 6 bases from V and 5 bases from J; bases unmatched to any gene: 8. CDR3 protein: CASRPGQGLNEQYF. The CDR3 nucleotides are TGTGCCAGCAGACCGGGACAGGGTTTAAACGAGCAGTACTTC.

As to this clonotype: Since a much larger clone is just one base distant, this may be a read error. The rearrangement uses TRBV28 and TRBJ1-2; 7 bases match TRBD1. The germline V gene encodes CDR1 MDHEN and CDR2 SYDVKM. This CDR3 has 14 residues. The CDR3 sequence is CASGLYRGHPGYTF. In nucleotides, the CDR3 is TGTGCCAGCGGTTTATACAGGGGTCACCCAGGCTACACCTTC.

In its sample, this clonotype was seen many times. The genes are TRBV19 and TRBJ2-3, with TRBD2 matching over 9 bases. V shed 2 bases and J 4 bases; nucleotides not matched to a gene: 7. The CDR3 has 16 amino acids. Germline lookup yields CDR1 LNHDA and CDR2 SQIVND (reference sequence). The CDR3 loop reads CASSIYSGRYADTQYF. CDR3 sequence (DNA): TGTGCCAGTAGTATATATAGCGGGAGATATGCAGATACGCAGTATTTT.

The chain is built from TRBV27 and TRBJ2-3, with D perhaps TRBD2 (5 bases). Trimming took off 5 bases at V and 0 bases at J, with 12 bases between the two ends. CDR3 length equals 15 residues. Germline V lookup: CDR1 MNHEY, CDR2 SMNVEV (reference sequence). The CDR3 loop is CASSQRDWSTDTQYF. The DNA of the CDR3 is TGTGCCAGCAGTCAACGGGATTGGAGCACAGATACGCAGTATTTT.

V gene TRBV11-1 combines with J gene TRBJ2-3; D perhaps matches TRBD2 (7 bases). The length of the CDR3 is 15 residues. Germline CDR1 SGHAT, CDR2 FQDESV (reference sequence). Trimming left V 5 bases short and J 14 bases short, with 26 bases between. In DNA, the CDR3 is TGTGCCAGCAGCCAAGAGGGGGGGAGCGGTTGGGTGATGTATTTT. It codes for CASSQEGGSGWVMYF. Supplemented by reference TRBV11-1 and TRBJ2-3, the full variable domain reads EAEVAQSPRYKITEKSQAVAFWCDPISGHATLYWYRQILGQGPELLVQFQDESVVDDSQLPKDRFSAERLKGVDSTLKIQPAELGDSAMYLCASSQEGGSGWVMYFGPGTRLTVL.